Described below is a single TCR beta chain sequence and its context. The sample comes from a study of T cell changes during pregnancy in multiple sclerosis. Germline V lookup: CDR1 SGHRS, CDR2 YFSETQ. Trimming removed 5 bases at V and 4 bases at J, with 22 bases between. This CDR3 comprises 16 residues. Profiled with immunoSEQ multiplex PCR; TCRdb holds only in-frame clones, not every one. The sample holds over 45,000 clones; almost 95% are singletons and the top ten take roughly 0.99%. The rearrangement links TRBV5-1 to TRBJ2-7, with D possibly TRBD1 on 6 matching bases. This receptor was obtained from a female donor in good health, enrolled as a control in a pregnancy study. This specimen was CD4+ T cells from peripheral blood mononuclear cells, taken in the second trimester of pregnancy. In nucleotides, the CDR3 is TGCGCCAGCAGTAGGGGGACCGACGGGCTTTATTACGAGCAGTACTTC. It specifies CASSRGTDGLYYEQYF.